Only a few counts were recorded for the clone carrying this T cell receptor beta chain. These data belong to a study of cytomegalovirus exposure and HLA in healthy donors. At the level of the study: Unique TCRs from HLA-typed donors, 70 million to 85 million of them, were held in an early data release.

PCR amplification relied on 60 Vbeta primers (plus 13 Jbeta primers). Generated by immunoSEQ multiplex PCR, the TCRdb table keeps only in-frame clones and is missing some. The data show 150,000 to 200,000 clones, around 77% seen once. Germline V CDR1 and CDR2: ENHRY, SYGVKD. V lost 6 bases, J lost 8 bases, and 9 bases stayed unmatched. The CDR3 sequence is 13 residues long. The clonotype comes from a woman aged 25 to 39 in good health and CMV-seronegative. The genes are TRBV10-3 and TRBJ1-2; 7 bases line up with TRBD1. Sequencing was carried out using PBMCs. In DNA form, the CDR3 reads TGTGCCATCAGGACAGGGTCAGCGGCAGGCTACACCTTC. This gives the protein CAIRTGSAAGYTF.